This T cell receptor beta chain was captured by sequencing in a study of glioma-infiltrating T cells after dendritic cell vaccination. The study, taken as a whole, reports: Patients with more pretreatment TILs had longer time to progression and survival.

Comment on this clone: Its antigen is not known.

The CDR3 extends over 15 amino acids. Trimming took 4 bases from V and 4 from J; bases not matched to a gene: 7. Per germline, CDR1 MDHEN and CDR2 SYDVKM. Here immunoSEQ multiplex PCR was the method, and the copy in TCRdb shows in-frame clones only, minus some. The sample lists 75,000 to 100,000 clones, 79% occurring once. This sequence originates from a human donor with glioblastoma. The sequences come from blood, collected before dendritic cell vaccination. The gene calls are TRBV28 and TRBJ1-5; TRBD1 agrees at 7 bases. CDR3 residues: CASSSPTGPNQPQHF. As DNA, the CDR3 is TGTGCCAGCAGTTCTCCGACAGGGCCAAATCAGCCCCAGCATTTT. Supplemented by reference TRBV28 and TRBJ1-5, the full variable domain reads DVKVTQSSRYLVKRTGEKVFLECVQDMDHENMFWYRQDPGLGLRLIYFSYDVKMKEKGDIPEGYSVSREKKERFSLILESASTNQTSMYLCASSSPTGPNQPQHFGDGTRLSIL.